This TCR beta chain was retrieved from a study of quantifying T cell responses using KT2 cells. At the level of the study: Reverse transcription used primers in the TCR alpha and beta constant regions. Under optimum conditions, T4 ligation efficiency was estimated at more than 10%.

A single-stranded UMI oligo with SP2 sequence was ligated to cDNA 3' ends. The first PCR ran 3 to 5 cycles with an equimolar RC1.1 and RC1.2 beta primer mix. Each CDR3 protein is one row after TCRdb ran MiXCR on the UMI-ligation and nested PCR reads. The sample contains 25,000 to 35,000 distinct CDR3 sequences, about a tenth of which appear only once. Germline loops: CDR1 DFQATT, CDR2 SNEGSKA (reference sequence). The CDR3 is 13 amino acids. V shed 4 bases and J 10 bases; nucleotides not matched to a gene: 6. This sequence joins TRBV20-1 and TRBJ1-6, with 8 bases matching TRBD1. The clonotype comes from a human donor. What was sequenced was PBMCs spiked with cells of the T cell clone KT2. The DNA of the CDR3 is TGCAGTGCTACACAGGGGGTTGGATCACCCCTCCACTTT. Residues: CSATQGVGSPLHF.